This passage covers 20 T cell receptor beta chains from one sample sequenced in a study of radiotherapy plus CTLA-4 blockade in lung cancer. Only in-frame clones appear in the TCRdb table, and some are missing; sequencing was by immunoSEQ multiplex PCR. Among around 53,000 clones listed, approximately 86% were seen once. Here the sequenced sample was peripheral blood, taken from a patient treated with radiotherapy plus ipilimumab. These receptor sequences come from a human donor with non-small cell lung cancer that progressed on radiotherapy plus ipilimumab. Some clones in this sample may be carry-over from other donors' samples.

The chain joins TRBV4-2 to TRBJ1-5; D is undetermined. From germline, CDR1 is LGHNA and CDR2 YNFKEQ. Between the trimmed V and J ends, which lost 0 bases and 4 bases, there was a span of 4 bases. The CDR3 runs 13 residues. Here the CDR3 DNA reads TGTGCCAGCAGCCAAGAAGCGAATCAGCCCCAGCATTTT. This translates into CASSQEANQPQHF.

This sequence joins TRBV25-1 and TRBJ2-1, with a weak D call TRBD2 (6 bases). Germline-derived CDR1 and CDR2 are MGHDK and SYGVNS. The CDR3 has 11 amino acids. The CDR3 protein is CAVRGYNEQFF. CDR3 DNA sequence: TGTGCAGTTCGGGGGTACAATGAGCAGTTCTTC. The whole variable domain, filled in from reference TRBV25-1 and TRBJ2-1, reads EADIYQTPRYLVIGTGKKITLECSQTMGHDKMYWYQQDPGMELHLIHYSYGVNSTEKGDLSSESTVSRIRTEHFPLTLESARPSHTSQYLCAVRGYNEQFFGPGTRLTVL.

V and J are TRBV6-5 and TRBJ2-7; 9 bases align to TRBD2. Germline V gene data show CDR1 as MNHEY and CDR2 as SVGAGI. This CDR3 comprises 15 residues. Trimming cost V 6 bases and J 1 base; bases outside gene matches: 7. The CDR3, as DNA: TGTGCCAGCAGCTTGGCAGCGGGAGGTTCCTACGAGCAGTACTTC. This encodes CASSLAAGGSYEQYF.

This sequence joins TRBV28 and TRBJ2-7; 8 bases line up with TRBD1. CDR1 and CDR2 from the germline V gene are MDHEN and SYDVKM. The length of the CDR3 is 15 residues. The trim removed 5 bases at V and 3 bases at J, leaving 9 bases unmatched. Here the CDR3 reads CASSAPQGGSYEQYF. As DNA, the CDR3 is TGTGCCAGCAGTGCCCCACAGGGGGGAAGCTACGAGCAGTACTTC.

J is TRBJ1-1 and V is TRBV27; D is uncertain. The CDR3 runs 16 residues. V lost 5 bases to trimming and J lost 1 base, with 17 bases between them. Germline-derived CDR1 and CDR2 are MNHEY and SMNVEV (reference sequence). CDR3 sequence: CASSIALGSPNTEAFF. The CDR3 DNA follows: TGTGCCAGCAGTATCGCCTTGGGCAGCCCGAACACTGAAGCTTTCTTT.

The rearrangement joins TRBV4-3 to TRBJ2-5; tentative D call: TRBD2 (5 bases). Trimming removed 1 base at V and 6 bases at J, with 18 bases between. The germline V gene encodes CDR1 LGHNA and CDR2 YSLEER. This CDR3 region has 16 residues. The CDR3 DNA reads as TGCGCCAGCAGCCAAGCCTCTGGCATCGGGATACAGACCCAGTACTTC. As protein: CASSQASGIGIQTQYF.

The CDR3 DNA is TGTGCCAGCAGCTCCCATGCGGGGGGGCCTAGCGAGCAGTACTTC. Protein sequence: CASSSHAGGPSEQYF. The gene calls are TRBV7-3 and TRBJ2-7, with TRBD2 matching 9 bases. The CDR3 is 15 residues long. Germline assignment: CDR1 SGHTA and CDR2 FQGTGA. Trimming at V came to 4 bases and at J to 6 bases, leaving 10 bases not matched to a gene.

This clone has only a few counts. The chain joins TRBV30 to TRBJ2-2, with TRBD2 identical over 9 bases. The CDR3 runs 17 residues. From germline, CDR1 is GTSNPN and CDR2 SVGIG (reference sequence). Unmatched junction bases numbered 13, after V lost 2 bases and J lost 6 bases. CDR3 sequence: CAWSFRRIAGVPGELFF. CDR3 DNA sequence: TGTGCCTGGAGTTTCCGGAGGATAGCGGGAGTACCCGGGGAGCTGTTTTTT.

CDR3 in amino acids: CASSSSASGEKLFF. The CDR3 DNA reads TGTGCCAGCAGCTCTTCCGCTAGCGGTGAAAAACTGTTTTTT. The chain carries TRBV5-6 and TRBJ1-4; D uncertain. Germline V lookup: CDR1 SGHDT, CDR2 YYEEEE. Trimming stripped 3 bases from V and 7 bases from J, with 13 bases between. The CDR3 totals 14 residues.

This chain uses TRBV10-3 with TRBJ2-3; D possibly corresponds to TRBD2 (7 bases). V was cut by 0 bases and J by 2 bases, with 15 bases left in between. CDR1 and CDR2 (germline): ENHRY, SYGVKD. The CDR3 has 17 amino acids. The CDR3 loop is CAISESRRGGSTDTQYF. For the CDR3, the DNA is TGTGCCATCAGTGAGTCCCGGAGGGGGGGATCCACAGATACGCAGTATTTT.

This sequence joins TRBV7-9 and TRBJ2-2; no firm D call. V lost 5 bases to trimming and J lost 2 bases, with 12 bases between them. This CDR3 contains 15 residues. Germline V gives CDR1 SEHNR, CDR2 FQNEAQ (reference sequence). The CDR3 sequence is CASSPGIENTGELFF. The CDR3 nucleotides are TGTGCCAGCAGCCCCGGTATCGAAAACACCGGGGAGCTGTTTTTT.

The CDR3 sequence is CASSYPGGYTF. The DNA of the CDR3 is TGCGCCAGCAGCTATCCAGGAGGCTACACCTTC. This sequence joins TRBV5-1 and TRBJ1-2; D not resolved. CDR3 length: 11 amino acids. Looked up from germline, CDR1 is SGHRS and CDR2 is YFSETQ. V lost 3 bases and J 8 bases, leaving 8 bases between the germline ends. Filled out from reference TRBV5-1 and TRBJ1-2, the complete variable domain reads KAGVTQTPRYLIKTRGQQVTLSCSPISGHRSVSWYQQTPGQGLQFLFEYFSETQRNKGNFPGRFSGRQFSNSRSEMNVSTLELGDSALYLCASSYPGGYTFGSGTRLTVV.

The chain is built from TRBV7-7 and TRBJ2-5, with TRBD1 matching over 8 bases. There are 15 residues in the CDR3. The J segment lost 5 bases and the V segment lost 5 bases, leaving 10 bases of the junction unmatched. Germline V lookup: CDR1 SSHAT, CDR2 FNYEAQ (reference sequence). CDR3 sequence: CASSPNRGTAETQYF. The DNA of the CDR3 is TGTGCCAGCAGCCCAAACAGGGGGACGGCCGAGACCCAGTACTTC.

This clone was detected once. The rearrangement links TRBV5-1 to TRBJ2-3; no definite D call. V lost 4 bases and J lost 1, with 7 bases in between. The CDR3 runs to 13 residues. CDR1 is SGHRS and CDR2 is YFSETQ in the germline V gene. CDR3 in DNA: TGCGCCAGCAGCCGCGAAGGCACAGATACGCAGTATTTT. Amino acid sequence: CASSREGTDTQYF.

The chain uses TRBV11-2 and TRBJ2-7; 8 bases agree with TRBD2. V lost 8 bases to trimming and J lost 0 bases; unmatched junction nucleotides: 9. Germline CDR1 is SGHAT and CDR2 is FQNNGV. The CDR3 has 15 amino acids. This CDR3 reads CASRPSGGSSYEQYF. DNA of the CDR3: TGTGCCAGCCGCCCCAGCGGGGGCAGCTCCTACGAGCAGTACTTC.

In this sample, this clone turned up a few times. This chain connects TRBV9 to TRBJ2-1; D gene ambiguous. The CDR3 totals 14 residues. The germline V gene encodes CDR1 SGDLS and CDR2 YYNGEE. V lost 7 bases, J lost 0 bases, and 11 bases lay in between. Written as DNA, the CDR3 is TGTGCCAGCGAGGCGACGAGCTCCTACAATGAGCAGTTCTTC. Encoded protein: CASEATSSYNEQFF.

This chain joins TRBV27 and TRBJ2-1; 8 bases are a match to TRBD2. This CDR3 has 15 residues. V gave up 6 bases and J gave up 4 bases; unmatched junction bases: 8. CDR1 and CDR2 from the germline V gene are MNHEY and SMNVEV (reference sequence). CDR3 nucleotides: TGTGCCAGCAGCACACTAGCGGAGGGATACAATGAGCAGTTCTTC. This translates into CASSTLAEGYNEQFF.

The V and J genes are TRBV11-2 and TRBJ2-7; 9 positions match TRBD2. This CDR3 has 15 residues. Germline V gives CDR1 SGHAT, CDR2 FQNNGV. J lost 12 bases, V lost 1 base, and 13 bases had no gene match. CDR3 DNA: TGTGCCAGCAGCTTAGGGGGCTCAGCGGGGGGCCTCGCGTACTTC. This gives the protein CASSLGGSAGGLAYF. The full variable domain, rest sourced from reference TRBV11-2 and TRBJ2-7, is EAGVAQSPRYKIIEKRQSVAFWCNPISGHATLYWYQQILGQGPKLLIQFQNNGVVDDSQLPKDRFSAERLKGVDSTLKIQPAKLEDSAVYLCASSLGGSAGGLAYFGPGTRLTVT.

The gene calls are TRBV7-3 and TRBJ2-3; 12 bases map to TRBD2. CDR1 and CDR2 (germline): SGHTA, FQGTGA. J gave up 3 bases and V 0 bases, and 16 bases lay outside the gene matches. The CDR3 spans 21 residues. The CDR3 region has the DNA TGTGCCAGCAGCTTAACGTGGGGATTAGGGACTAGCGGGCATGGGACAGATACGCAGTATTTT. Its translation: CASSLTWGLGTSGHGTDTQYF.

The V gene is TRBV30, the J gene TRBJ2-5; D is perhaps TRBD2 (6 bases). V was shortened by 4 bases and J by 5 bases, with 14 bases between the two germline ends. The CDR3 runs 13 residues. Germline CDR1 reads GTSNPN; CDR2 reads SVGIG (reference sequence). This CDR3 is CAWTATSFETQYF. The CDR3 DNA sequence: TGTGCCTGGACCGCGACTAGTTTCGAGACCCAGTACTTC.